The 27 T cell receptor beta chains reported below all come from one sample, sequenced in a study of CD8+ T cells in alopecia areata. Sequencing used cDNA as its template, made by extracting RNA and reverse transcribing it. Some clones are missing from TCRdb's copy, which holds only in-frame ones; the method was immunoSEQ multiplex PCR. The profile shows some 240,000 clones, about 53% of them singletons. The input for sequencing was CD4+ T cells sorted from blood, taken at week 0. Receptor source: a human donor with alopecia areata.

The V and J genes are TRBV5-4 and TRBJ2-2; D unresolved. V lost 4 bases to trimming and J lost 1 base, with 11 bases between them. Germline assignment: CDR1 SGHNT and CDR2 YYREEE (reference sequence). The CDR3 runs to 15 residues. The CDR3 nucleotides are TGTGCCAGCAGCACCAAAGAGAGGAACACCGGGGAGCTGTTTTTT. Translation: CASSTKERNTGELFF. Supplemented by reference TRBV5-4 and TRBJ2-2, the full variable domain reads ETGVTQSPTHLIKTRGQQVTLRCSSQSGHNTVSWYQQALGQGPQFIFQYYREEENGRGNFPPRFSGLQFPNYSSELNVNALELDDSALYLCASSTKERNTGELFFGEGSRLTVL.

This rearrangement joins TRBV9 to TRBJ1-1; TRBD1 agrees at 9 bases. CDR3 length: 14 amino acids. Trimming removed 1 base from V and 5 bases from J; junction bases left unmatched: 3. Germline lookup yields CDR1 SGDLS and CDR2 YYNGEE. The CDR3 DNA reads TGTGCCAGCAGCGTATCACAGGGGGCAACTGAAGCTTTCTTT. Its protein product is CASSVSQGATEAFF.

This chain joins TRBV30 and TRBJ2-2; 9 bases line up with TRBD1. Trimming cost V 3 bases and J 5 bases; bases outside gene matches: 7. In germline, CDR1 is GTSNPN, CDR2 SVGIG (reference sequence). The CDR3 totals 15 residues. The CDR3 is CAWRGQGTGTGELFF. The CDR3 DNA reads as TGTGCCTGGAGAGGGCAGGGGACAGGGACCGGGGAGCTGTTTTTT.

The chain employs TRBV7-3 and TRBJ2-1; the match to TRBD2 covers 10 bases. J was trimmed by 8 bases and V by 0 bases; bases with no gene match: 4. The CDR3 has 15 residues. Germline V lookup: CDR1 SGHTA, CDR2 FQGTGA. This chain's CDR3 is CASSLTSGRTHEQFF. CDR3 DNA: TGTGCCAGCAGCTTAACTAGCGGGAGGACACATGAGCAGTTCTTC.

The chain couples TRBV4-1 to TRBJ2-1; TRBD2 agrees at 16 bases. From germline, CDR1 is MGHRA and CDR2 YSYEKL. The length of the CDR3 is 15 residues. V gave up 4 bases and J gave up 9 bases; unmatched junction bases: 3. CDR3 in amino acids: CASSPGLAGGLEQFF. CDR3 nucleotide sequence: TGCGCCAGCAGCCCGGGACTAGCGGGAGGGCTTGAGCAGTTCTTC.

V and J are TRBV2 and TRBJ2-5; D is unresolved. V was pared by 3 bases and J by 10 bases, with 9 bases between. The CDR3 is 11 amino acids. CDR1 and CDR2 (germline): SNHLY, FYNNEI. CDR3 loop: CASSDREVQYF. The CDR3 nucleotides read TGTGCCAGCAGTGATCGAGAGGTCCAGTACTTC.

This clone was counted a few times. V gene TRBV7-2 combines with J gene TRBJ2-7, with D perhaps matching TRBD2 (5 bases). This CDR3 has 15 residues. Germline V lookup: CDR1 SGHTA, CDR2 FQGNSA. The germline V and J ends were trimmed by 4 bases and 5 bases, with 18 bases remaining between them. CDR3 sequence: CASSSAPGSSHEQYF. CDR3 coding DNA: TGTGCCAGCAGCTCCGCCCCTGGGAGCTCTCACGAGCAGTACTTC.

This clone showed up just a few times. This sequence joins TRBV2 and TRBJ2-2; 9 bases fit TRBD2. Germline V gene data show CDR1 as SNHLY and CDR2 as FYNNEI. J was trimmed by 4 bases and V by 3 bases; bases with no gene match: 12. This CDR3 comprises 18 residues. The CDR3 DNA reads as TGTGCCAGCAGTGACCCCTATGGGCTAGCGGGGCGCACCGGGGAGCTGTTTTTT. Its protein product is CASSDPYGLAGRTGELFF. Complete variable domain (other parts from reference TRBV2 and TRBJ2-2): EPEVTQTPSHQVTQMGQEVILRCVPISNHLYFYWYRQILGQKVEFLVSFYNNEISEKSEIFDDQFSVERPDGSNFTLKIRSTKLEDSAMYFCASSDPYGLAGRTGELFFGEGSRLTVL.

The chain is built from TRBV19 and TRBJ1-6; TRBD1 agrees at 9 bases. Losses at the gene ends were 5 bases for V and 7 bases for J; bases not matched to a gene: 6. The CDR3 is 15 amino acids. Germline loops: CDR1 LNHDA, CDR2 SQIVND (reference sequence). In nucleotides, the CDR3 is TGTGCCAGTAGTCCACAGGGGGCGAAGAATTCACCCCTCCACTTT. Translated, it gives CASSPQGAKNSPLHF.

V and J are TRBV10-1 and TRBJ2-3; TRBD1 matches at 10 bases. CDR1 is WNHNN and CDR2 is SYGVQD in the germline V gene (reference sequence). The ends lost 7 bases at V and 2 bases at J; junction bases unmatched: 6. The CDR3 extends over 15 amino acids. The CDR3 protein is CASTPGQGITDTQYF. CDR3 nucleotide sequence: TGCGCCAGCACCCCGGGACAGGGGATCACAGATACGCAGTATTTT.

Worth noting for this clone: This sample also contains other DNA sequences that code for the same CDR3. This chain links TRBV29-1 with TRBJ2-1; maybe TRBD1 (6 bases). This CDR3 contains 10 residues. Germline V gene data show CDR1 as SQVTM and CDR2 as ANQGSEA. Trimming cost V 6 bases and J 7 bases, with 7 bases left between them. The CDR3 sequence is CSVRGNEQFF. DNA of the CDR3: TGCAGCGTGAGGGGGAATGAGCAGTTCTTC.

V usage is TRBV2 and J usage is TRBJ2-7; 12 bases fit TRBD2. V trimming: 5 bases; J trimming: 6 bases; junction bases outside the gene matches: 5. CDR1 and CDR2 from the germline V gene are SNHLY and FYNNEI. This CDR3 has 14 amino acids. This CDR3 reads CASSSSGGAIEQYF. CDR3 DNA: TGTGCCAGCAGTTCTAGCGGGGGGGCTATCGAGCAGTACTTC. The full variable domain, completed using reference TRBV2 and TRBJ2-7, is EPEVTQTPSHQVTQMGQEVILRCVPISNHLYFYWYRQILGQKVEFLVSFYNNEISEKSEIFDDQFSVERPDGSNFTLKIRSTKLEDSAMYFCASSSSGGAIEQYFGPGTRLTVT.

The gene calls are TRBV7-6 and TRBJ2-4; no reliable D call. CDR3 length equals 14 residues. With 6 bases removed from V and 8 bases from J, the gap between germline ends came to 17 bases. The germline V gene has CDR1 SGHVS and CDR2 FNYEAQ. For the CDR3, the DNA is TGTGCCAGCAGTCTGGCCCGGCCGGGTGACATTCAGTACTTC. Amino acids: CASSLARPGDIQYF.

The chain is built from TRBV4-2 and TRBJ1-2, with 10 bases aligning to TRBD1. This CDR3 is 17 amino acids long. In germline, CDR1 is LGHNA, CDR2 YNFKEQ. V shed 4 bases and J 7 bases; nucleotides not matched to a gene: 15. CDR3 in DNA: TGTGCCAGCAGCCTTCAGCCCGGGACAGGGGATAGTTTTGGCTACACCTTC. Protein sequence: CASSLQPGTGDSFGYTF.

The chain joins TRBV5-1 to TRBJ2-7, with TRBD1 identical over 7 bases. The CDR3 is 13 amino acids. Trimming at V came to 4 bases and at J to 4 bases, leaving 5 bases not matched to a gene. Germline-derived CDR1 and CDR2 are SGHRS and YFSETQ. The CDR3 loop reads CASSLGDRYEQYF. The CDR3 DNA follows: TGCGCCAGCAGCCTAGGGGACAGATACGAGCAGTACTTC.

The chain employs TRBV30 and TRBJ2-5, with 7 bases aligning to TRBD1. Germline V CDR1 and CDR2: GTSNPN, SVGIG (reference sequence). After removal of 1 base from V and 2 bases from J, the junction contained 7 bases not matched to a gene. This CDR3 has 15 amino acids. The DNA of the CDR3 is TGTGCCTGGAGTGCCGGACAGGTCAGTCAAGAGACCCAGTACTTC. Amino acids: CAWSAGQVSQETQYF.

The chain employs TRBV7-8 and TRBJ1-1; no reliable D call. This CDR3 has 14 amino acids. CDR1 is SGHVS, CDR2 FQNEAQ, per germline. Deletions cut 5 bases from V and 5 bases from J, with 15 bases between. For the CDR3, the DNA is TGTGCCAGCAGCAGGACTCTGGCGGGAACTGAAGCTTTCTTT. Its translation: CASSRTLAGTEAFF. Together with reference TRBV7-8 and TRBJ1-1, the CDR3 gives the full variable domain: GAGVSQSPRYKVAKRGQDVALRCDPISGHVSLFWYQQALGQGPEFLTYFQNEAQLDKSGLPSDRFFAERPEGSVSTLKIQRTQQEDSAVYLCASSRTLAGTEAFFGQGTRLTVV.

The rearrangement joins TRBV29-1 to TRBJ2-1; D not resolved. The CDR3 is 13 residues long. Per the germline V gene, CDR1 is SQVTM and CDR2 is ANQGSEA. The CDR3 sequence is CTATRSSYNEQFF. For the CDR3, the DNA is TGCACCGCGACCCGGAGCTCCTACAATGAGCAGTTCTTC.

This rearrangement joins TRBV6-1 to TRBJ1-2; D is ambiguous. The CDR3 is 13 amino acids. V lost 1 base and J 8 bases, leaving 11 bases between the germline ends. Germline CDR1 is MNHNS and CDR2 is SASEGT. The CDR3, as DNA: TGTGCCAGCAGTGAAGATCTGGGTTCGGGCTACACCTTC. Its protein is CASSEDLGSGYTF.

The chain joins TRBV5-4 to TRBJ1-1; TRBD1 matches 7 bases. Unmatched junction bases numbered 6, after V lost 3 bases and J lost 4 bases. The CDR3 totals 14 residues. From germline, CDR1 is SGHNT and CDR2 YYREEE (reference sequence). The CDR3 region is CASSYGQGGTEAFF. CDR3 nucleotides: TGTGCCAGCAGCTATGGCCAGGGGGGCACTGAAGCTTTCTTT.

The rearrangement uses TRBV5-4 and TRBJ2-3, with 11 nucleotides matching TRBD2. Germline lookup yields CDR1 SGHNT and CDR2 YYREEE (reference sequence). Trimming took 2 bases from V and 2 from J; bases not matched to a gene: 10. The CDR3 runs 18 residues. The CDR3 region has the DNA TGTGCCAGCAGCTTTGAACTAGCGGGAGAACCCCTCACAGATACGCAGTATTTT. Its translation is CASSFELAGEPLTDTQYF. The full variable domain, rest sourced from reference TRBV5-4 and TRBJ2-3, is ETGVTQSPTHLIKTRGQQVTLRCSSQSGHNTVSWYQQALGQGPQFIFQYYREEENGRGNFPPRFSGLQFPNYSSELNVNALELDDSALYLCASSFELAGEPLTDTQYFGPGTRLTVL.

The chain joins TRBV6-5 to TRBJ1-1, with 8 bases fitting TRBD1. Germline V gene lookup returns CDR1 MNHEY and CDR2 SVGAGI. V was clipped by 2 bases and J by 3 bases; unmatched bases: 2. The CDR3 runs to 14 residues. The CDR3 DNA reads TGTGCCAGCAGTTACCTGACAGGGGACACTGAAGCTTTCTTT. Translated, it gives CASSYLTGDTEAFF.

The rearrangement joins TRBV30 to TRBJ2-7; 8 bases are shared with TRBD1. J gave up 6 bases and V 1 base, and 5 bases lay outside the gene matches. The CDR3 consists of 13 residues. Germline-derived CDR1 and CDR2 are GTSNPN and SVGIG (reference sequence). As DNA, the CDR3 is TGTGCCTGGAGTGGGACAGGGCAGGGCGAGCAGTACTTC. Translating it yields CAWSGTGQGEQYF.

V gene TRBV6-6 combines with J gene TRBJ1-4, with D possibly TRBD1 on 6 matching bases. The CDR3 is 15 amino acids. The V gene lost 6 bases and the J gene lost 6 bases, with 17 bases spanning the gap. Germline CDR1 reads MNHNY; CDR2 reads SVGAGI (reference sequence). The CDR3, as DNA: TGTGCCAGCAGGTCACCTACAGGGACTCATGAAAAACTGTTTTTT. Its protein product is CASRSPTGTHEKLFF.

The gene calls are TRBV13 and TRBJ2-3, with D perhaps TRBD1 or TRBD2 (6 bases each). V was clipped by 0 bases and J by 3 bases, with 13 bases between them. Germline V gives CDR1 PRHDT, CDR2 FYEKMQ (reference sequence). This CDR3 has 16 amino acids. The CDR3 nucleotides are TGTGCCAGCAGCTTAGGGTTTGGGGGGCCAACAGATACGCAGTATTTT. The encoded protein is CASSLGFGGPTDTQYF.

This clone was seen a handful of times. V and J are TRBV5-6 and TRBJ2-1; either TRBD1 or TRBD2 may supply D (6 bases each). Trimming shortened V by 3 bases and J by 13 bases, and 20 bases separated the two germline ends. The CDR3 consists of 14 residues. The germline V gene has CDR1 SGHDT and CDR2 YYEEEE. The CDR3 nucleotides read TGTGCCAGCAGCTGGTCGGGGGCCTCAACTAGACAGTTCTTC. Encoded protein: CASSWSGASTRQFF.

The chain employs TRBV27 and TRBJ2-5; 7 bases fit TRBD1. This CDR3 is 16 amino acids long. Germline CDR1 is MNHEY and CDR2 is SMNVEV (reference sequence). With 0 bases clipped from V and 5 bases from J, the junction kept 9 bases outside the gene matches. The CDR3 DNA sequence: TGTGCCAGCAGTTTATCGACCCATACAGGGGCCGAGACCCAGTACTTC. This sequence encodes CASSLSTHTGAETQYF.